This entry features one TCR beta chain sequence. The antigen is undetermined. The sample is drawn from a study of post-analysis software for immune sequencing data. Study-wide points: Higher frequency in patients than in controls was seen for about 5 TRBV segments, with TRBV5-6, TRBV5-1 and TRBV20-1 among them.

V dropped 3 bases and J dropped 1 base, with 7 bases sitting between them. This CDR3 is built from 14 residues. Each TCR beta cDNA library carried unique molecular identifiers. TCRdb ran MiXCR on the PCR reads and lists one entry per CDR3 protein. The table has 380,000 or so distinct CDR3 sequences, roughly 36% seen once. The source of this sequence is a girl aged 10 to 17 with multiple sclerosis. The V call is TRBV12-3 or TRBV12-4, the J call TRBJ2-4; D is unresolved. The sequencing input was blood. CDR3 protein: CASSFSRAKNIQYF. The CDR3 nucleotides read TGTGCCAGCAGTTTTTCGCGGGCCAAAAACATTCAGTACTTC.